This T cell receptor (beta chain) was sequenced for a study of human T cells and chemical hapten exposure. Germline V gene sequence: CDR1 SGHVS, CDR2 FNYEAQ. CDR3 length: 15 residues. Trimming stripped 4 bases from V and 3 bases from J, with 15 bases between. TCRdb used MiXCR to reprocess the RACE reads, holding one entry per CDR3 protein. The repertoire holds about 52,000 distinct CDR3 sequences, with roughly 10% as singletons. As to time point: patch test 3, about 24 weeks after DPC sensitization. Treatment indicated: therapeutic diphenylcyclopropenone sensitization with weekly scalp DPC. Extraction yielded total RNA from whole blood (unfractionated).

The sequence derives from a middle-aged woman with alopecia areata. Some clones in this sample may be carry-over from other donors' samples. This chain joins TRBV7-6 and TRBJ1-2, with a tentative D call TRBD1 (6 bases). Sequencing was performed on whole blood, taken in connection with sensitization to the hapten diphenylcyclopropenone (DPC). This CDR3 reads CASSYSQGRDYGYTF. For the CDR3, the DNA is TGTGCCAGCAGCTACTCACAGGGCCGAGACTATGGCTACACCTTC.